This T cell receptor beta chain was identified in a study of T cell clusters in autoimmune cytopenias (dated by TCRdb to about 2019). Regarding the study in general: Per sample, TRB sequencing gave a median depth of approximately 54,000 reads and a median of about 2,300 distinct TRB clonotypes. The goal of the study was to determine whether autoimmune cytopenia patients have a disease-specific immune repertoire signature that could serve as a blood-based biomarker. In autoimmune cytopenia patients, peripheral blood TRB and IGH repertoires were sequenced during active disease and over treatment follow-up, together with healthy, CLL and autoimmune hepatitis controls. Broad study findings and their caveats: TRB repertoire shifts, with less even repertoires in secondary cytopenia and CLL, mostly reflected lymphoma bias rather than autoimmunity. In the comparison of secondary cytopenia with CLL, no cluster-lack signature showed up, apparently because the dominant lymphoma-associated repertoire masked the signature. The GLIPH analysis suggested a lack of physiological T cell clusters in primary autoimmune cytopenia patients, since some 50 clusters were exclusive to healthy donors whereas 15 to 20 were exclusive to patients. Compared with active autoimmune hepatitis patients, healthy donors had almost three times as many exclusive TRB clusters, a finding consistent with an autoimmunity-wide signature. The T cell clusters were defined in silico only, and their functional role remained to be validated experimentally.

Each sample's TRB amplification started from about 250 ng of peripheral blood genomic DNA, which corresponds to around 36,000 genome equivalents. From its cysteine to its phenylalanine, the CDR3 spans 14 amino acids. The protein alone is recorded here. Multiplex PCR with a touch-down protocol amplified TRB rearrangements, with the TRB-A and TRB-B primer pools combined in a single tube. Illumina adapters and sample indices were attached to the amplicons through two consecutive PCR reactions using Phusion HS II polymerase. Amplicons were gel-purified with the NucleoSpin Gel and PCR Clean-up kit, then quantified by Qubit and quality-checked on an Agilent 2100 Bioanalyzer. Sequencing of the libraries was performed on an Illumina MiSeq with 600-cycle, single-indexed, paired-end runs. Regarding the original processing steps: MiXCR version 2.1.12 with the default MiXCR reference library was used to align and assemble TRB reads. A clone was defined by each unique CDR3 nucleotide sequence, and the analysis included only productive sequences supported by at least two reads. To assess repertoire diversity, an R script computed alpha-parameterized diversity profiles (alpha 0 to 5), which included the Shannon (alpha 1) and Simpson (alpha 2) indices. The tcR package was used to compute combinatorial TRB VJ usage, and cohorts were compared on this usage by principal component analysis with ade4. GLIPH was used to cluster TCRbeta CDR3s in pairs of cohorts matched for age and read depth, and a Wilcoxon test was used to compare cluster frequencies. TCRdb reprocessed the reads and assigns one entry to each CDR3 protein sequence, leaving out DNA. TCRdb, not the authors, supplied the V and J calls. The sample's clone listing holds over a thousand distinct CDR3 sequences. The leading ten clones occupy about 62% of the sample.

A remark on this clonotype: The antigen this receptor binds is unknown.

The sequencing input was peripheral blood. The V gene is TRBV12-3 or TRBV12-4 and the J gene is TRBJ1-2; TCRdb indicates TRBD1, and absent DNA this call remains unverified. This TCR came from a human donor with an autoimmune cytopenia or autoimmune hepatitis (not recorded which). The CDR3 region: CASSLGGANYGYTF.